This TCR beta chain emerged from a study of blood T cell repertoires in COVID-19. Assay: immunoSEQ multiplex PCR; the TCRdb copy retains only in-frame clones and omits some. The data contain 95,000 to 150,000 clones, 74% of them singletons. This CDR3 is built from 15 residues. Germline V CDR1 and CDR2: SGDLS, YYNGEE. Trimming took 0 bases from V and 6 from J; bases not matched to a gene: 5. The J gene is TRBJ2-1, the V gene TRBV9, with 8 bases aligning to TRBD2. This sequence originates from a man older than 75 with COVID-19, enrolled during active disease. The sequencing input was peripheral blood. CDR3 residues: CASSVEGLEGNEQFF. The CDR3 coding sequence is TGTGCCAGCAGCGTAGAGGGACTAGAAGGCAATGAGCAGTTCTTC. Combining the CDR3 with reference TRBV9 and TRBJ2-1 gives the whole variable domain DSGVTQTPKHLITATGQRVTLRCSPRSGDLSVYWYQQSLDQGLQFLIQYYNGEERAKGNILERFSAQQFPDLHSELNLSSLELGDSALYFCASSVEGLEGNEQFFGPGTRLTVL.